A selection of T cell receptor beta chains follows, all from one sample in a study of T-cell memory formation after mild COVID-19. TCRdb processed the 5' RACE reads anew with MiXCR; each CDR3 protein has one entry. The repertoire consists of approximately 340,000 distinct CDR3 sequences, with more than 15% occurring once and the leading ten covering approximately 20%. The specimen was PBMCs or a T cell subset sorted from them (not recorded which). The receptor source for this set is a man between 18 and 35 years old who had mild COVID-19 (a few samples of this study predate the infection). Cell type and time point are not known. Both conserved end residues are part of each CDR3. Each record gives: D gene, V gene, J gene, clone size, CDR3 DNA, CDR3 protein. A D gene is named only where the DNA matches it firmly. Clone size is stated in some rows and not others, as once, few, many or a class when expanded.

D gene: TRBD2; V gene: TRBV6-5; J gene: TRBJ2-1; clone size: .; CDR3 DNA: TGTGCCAGCAGTTATTTGACTAGCGGGGGAAATGAGCAGTTCTTC; CDR3 protein: CASSYLTSGGNEQFF
D gene: .; V gene: TRBV27; J gene: TRBJ2-1; clone size: .; CDR3 DNA: TGTGCCAGCAGAATAGGACAGTCTGAGCAGTTCTTC; CDR3 protein: CASRIGQSEQFF
D gene: .; V gene: TRBV7-9; J gene: TRBJ2-7; clone size: .; CDR3 DNA: TGTGCCAGCAGCTTTCTAGGGGGCGAGCAGTACTTC; CDR3 protein: CASSFLGGEQYF
D gene: .; V gene: TRBV27; J gene: TRBJ1-2; clone size: few; CDR3 DNA: TGTGCCAGCAGTTTAGAGGGAAGGGGCTATGGCTACACCTTC; CDR3 protein: CASSLEGRGYGYTF
D gene: .; V gene: TRBV9; J gene: TRBJ2-3; clone size: .; CDR3 DNA: TGTGCCAGCAGCGTAGCGGGGGTGCAGTCTCATACGCAGTATTTT; CDR3 protein: CASSVAGVQSHTQYF
D gene: TRBD1; V gene: TRBV7-2; J gene: TRBJ2-7; clone size: few; CDR3 DNA: TGTGCCAGCAGCTCCTTCCAGGGGGTCTACGAGCAGTACTTC; CDR3 protein: CASSSFQGVYEQYF
D gene: .; V gene: TRBV4-3; J gene: TRBJ2-7; clone size: few; CDR3 DNA: TGCGCCAGCAGCCAACACAGGGAGAACAACGAGCAGTACTTC; CDR3 protein: CASSQHRENNEQYF
D gene: .; V gene: TRBV27; J gene: TRBJ2-7; clone size: .; CDR3 DNA: TGTGCCAGCAGAAAACACGGGTCCTACGACGAGCAGTACTTC; CDR3 protein: CASRKHGSYDEQYF
D gene: TRBD2; V gene: TRBV7-2; J gene: TRBJ2-7; clone size: many; CDR3 DNA: TGTGCCAGCAGCTTAGTTCTCGGGATTGGTAGCGGGGGGGCCGCGCAGTACTTC; CDR3 protein: CASSLVLGIGSGGAAQYF
D gene: .; V gene: TRBV5-6; J gene: TRBJ2-1; clone size: .; CDR3 DNA: TGTGCCAGCAGCTTGCCGGCCACCTACAATGAGCAGTTCTTC; CDR3 protein: CASSLPATYNEQFF
D gene: .; V gene: TRBV5-4; J gene: TRBJ2-7; clone size: .; CDR3 DNA: TGTGCCAGCAGCTGGGGGGACTCCTACGAGCAGTACTTC; CDR3 protein: CASSWGDSYEQYF
D gene: TRBD2; V gene: TRBV4-1; J gene: TRBJ2-7; clone size: .; CDR3 DNA: TGCGCCAGCAGCAACGGGGGGGTCGGCGAGCAGTACTTC; CDR3 protein: CASSNGGVGEQYF
D gene: TRBD1; V gene: TRBV20-1; J gene: TRBJ1-2; clone size: .; CDR3 DNA: TGCAGTGCTAGTCCTGCAGGGGGCGAAGGCTATGGCTACACCTTC; CDR3 protein: CSASPAGGEGYGYTF
D gene: TRBD2; V gene: TRBV24-1; J gene: TRBJ2-5; clone size: .; CDR3 DNA: TGTGCCACCACCGGGACTAGCGGGGGGACGCAGCGAGAGACCCAGTACTTC; CDR3 protein: CATTGTSGGTQRETQYF
D gene: .; V gene: TRBV19; J gene: TRBJ1-4; clone size: .; CDR3 DNA: TGTGCCAGTAGTATCCCTAGACGGAGAACTAATGAAAAACTGTTTTTT; CDR3 protein: CASSIPRRRTNEKLFF
D gene: TRBD2; V gene: TRBV7-6; J gene: TRBJ2-3; clone size: .; CDR3 DNA: TGTGCCAGCAGCCTGACTAGCGGATACACAGATACGCAGTATTTT; CDR3 protein: CASSLTSGYTDTQYF
D gene: .; V gene: TRBV6-5; J gene: TRBJ1-1; clone size: .; CDR3 DNA: TGTGCCAGCAGGAAACCAGGGAACACTGAAGCTTTCTTT; CDR3 protein: CASRKPGNTEAFF
D gene: .; V gene: TRBV12-3/TRBV12-4; J gene: TRBJ1-1; clone size: few; CDR3 DNA: TGTGCCAGCAGTCCACAACAGGGCGAAGCTTTCTTT; CDR3 protein: CASSPQQGEAFF
D gene: .; V gene: TRBV7-2; J gene: TRBJ2-2; clone size: few; CDR3 DNA: TGTGCCAGCAAGTCGACAGTACGCGGGGAGCTGTTTTTT; CDR3 protein: CASKSTVRGELFF
D gene: .; V gene: TRBV24-1; J gene: TRBJ2-3; clone size: .; CDR3 DNA: TGTGCCACCAGTGCGGCGGGCGGCACAGATACGCAGTATTTT; CDR3 protein: CATSAAGGTDTQYF
D gene: .; V gene: TRBV18; J gene: TRBJ2-6; clone size: few; CDR3 DNA: TGTGCCAGCTCACCACTTCAGGTTGGTCCCTCTGGGGCCAACGTCCTGACTTTC; CDR3 protein: CASSPLQVGPSGANVLTF
D gene: .; V gene: TRBV24-1; J gene: TRBJ2-1; clone size: .; CDR3 DNA: TGTGCCACCAGTGGGCGCAGGGGTCCGAATGAGCAGTTCTTC; CDR3 protein: CATSGRRGPNEQFF
D gene: .; V gene: TRBV5-1; J gene: TRBJ2-1; clone size: many; CDR3 DNA: TGCGCCAGCAGGCGGGGCAGTCGCAATGAGCAGTTCTTC; CDR3 protein: CASRRGSRNEQFF
D gene: .; V gene: TRBV7-6; J gene: TRBJ2-3; clone size: .; CDR3 DNA: TGTGCCAGCAGCCCCTTCCCTCAAGATACGCAGTATTTT; CDR3 protein: CASSPFPQDTQYF